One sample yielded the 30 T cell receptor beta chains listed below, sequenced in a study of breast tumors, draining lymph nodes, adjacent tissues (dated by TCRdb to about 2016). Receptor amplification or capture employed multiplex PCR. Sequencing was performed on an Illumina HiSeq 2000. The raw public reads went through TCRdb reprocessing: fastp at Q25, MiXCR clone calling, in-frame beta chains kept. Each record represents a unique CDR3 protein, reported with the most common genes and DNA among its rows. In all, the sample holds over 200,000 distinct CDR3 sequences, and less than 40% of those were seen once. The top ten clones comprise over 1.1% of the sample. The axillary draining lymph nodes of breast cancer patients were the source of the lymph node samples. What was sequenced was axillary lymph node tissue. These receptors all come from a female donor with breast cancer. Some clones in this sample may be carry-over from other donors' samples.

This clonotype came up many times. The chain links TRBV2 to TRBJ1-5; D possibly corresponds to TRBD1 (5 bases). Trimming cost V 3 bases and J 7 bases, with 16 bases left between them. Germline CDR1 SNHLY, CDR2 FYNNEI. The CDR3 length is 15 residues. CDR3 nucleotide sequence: TGTGCCAGCAGTGAGGTCTCGGGACGGACGCAGCCCCAGCATTTT. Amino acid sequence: CASSEVSGRTQPQHF.

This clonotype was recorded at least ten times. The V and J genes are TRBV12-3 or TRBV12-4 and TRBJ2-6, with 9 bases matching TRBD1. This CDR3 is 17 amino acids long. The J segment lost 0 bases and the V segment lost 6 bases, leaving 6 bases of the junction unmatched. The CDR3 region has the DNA TGTGCCAGCAGGCCAACAGGGGGCACCTCTGGGGCCAACGTCCTGACTTTC. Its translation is CASRPTGGTSGANVLTF.

This chain's CDR3 is CASQRLETGELFF. The CDR3 DNA is TGTGCCAGCCAGAGACTGGAGACCGGGGAGCTGTTTTTT. This chain joins TRBV7-9 and TRBJ2-2, with no clear D. The CDR3 covers 13 residues. The V gene lost 8 bases and the J gene lost 5 bases, with 12 bases spanning the gap. Germline lookup yields CDR1 SEHNR and CDR2 FQNEAQ (reference sequence).

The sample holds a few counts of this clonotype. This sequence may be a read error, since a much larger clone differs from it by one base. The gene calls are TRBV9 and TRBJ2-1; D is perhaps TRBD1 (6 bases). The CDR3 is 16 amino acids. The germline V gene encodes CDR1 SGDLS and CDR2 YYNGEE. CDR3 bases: TGTGCCAGCAGCCCTCTACTAGATACAGGGTACAATGCGCAGTTCTTC. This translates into CASSPLLDTGYNAQFF.

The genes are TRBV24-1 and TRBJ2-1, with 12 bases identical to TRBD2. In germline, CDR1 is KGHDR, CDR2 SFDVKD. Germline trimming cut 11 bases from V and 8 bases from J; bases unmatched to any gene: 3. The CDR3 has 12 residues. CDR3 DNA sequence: TGTGCCATATCTAGCGGGGGGGATGAGCAGTTCTTC. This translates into CAISSGGDEQFF.

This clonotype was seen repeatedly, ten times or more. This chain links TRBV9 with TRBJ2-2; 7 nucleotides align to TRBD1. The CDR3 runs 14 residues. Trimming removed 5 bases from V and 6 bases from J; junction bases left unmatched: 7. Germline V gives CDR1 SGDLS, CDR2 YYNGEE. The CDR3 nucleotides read TGTGCCAGCAGTCCTTCAGGGGGTCCCGGGGAGCTGTTTTTT. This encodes CASSPSGGPGELFF.

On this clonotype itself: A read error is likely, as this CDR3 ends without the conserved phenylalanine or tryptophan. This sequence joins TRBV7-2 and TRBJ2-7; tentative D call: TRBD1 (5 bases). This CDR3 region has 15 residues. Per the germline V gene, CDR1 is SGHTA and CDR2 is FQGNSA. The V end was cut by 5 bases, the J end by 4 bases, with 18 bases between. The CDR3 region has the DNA TGTGCCAGCAGCCATACCGGGTCAGGGATTTACGAGCAGTACTTA. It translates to CASSHTGSGIYEQYL.

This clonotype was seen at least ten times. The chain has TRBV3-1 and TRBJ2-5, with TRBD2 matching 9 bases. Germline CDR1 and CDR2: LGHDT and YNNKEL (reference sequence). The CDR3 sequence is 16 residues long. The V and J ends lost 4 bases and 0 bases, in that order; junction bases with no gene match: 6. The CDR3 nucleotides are TGTGCCAGCAGCCGCCCCAGCGGGAGGTACCAAGAGACCCAGTACTTC. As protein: CASSRPSGRYQETQYF.

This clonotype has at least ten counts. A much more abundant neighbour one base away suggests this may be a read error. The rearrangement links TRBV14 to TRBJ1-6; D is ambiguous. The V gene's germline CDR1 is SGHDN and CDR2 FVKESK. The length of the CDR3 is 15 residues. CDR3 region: CASSQEPNAASPPHF. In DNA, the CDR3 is TGTGCCAGCAGCCAAGAACCAAATGCCGCTTCACCCCCCCACTTT. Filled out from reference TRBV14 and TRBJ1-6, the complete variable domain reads EAGVTQFPSHSVIEKGQTVTLRCDPISGHDNLYWYRRVMGKEIKFLLHFVKESKQDESGMPNNRFLAERTGGTYSTLKVQPAELEDSGVYFCASSQEPNAASPPHFGNGTRLTVT.

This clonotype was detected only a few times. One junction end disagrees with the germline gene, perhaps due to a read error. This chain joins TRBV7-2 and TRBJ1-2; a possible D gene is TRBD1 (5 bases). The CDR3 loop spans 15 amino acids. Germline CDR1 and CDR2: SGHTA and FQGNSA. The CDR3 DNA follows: TGTGCCAGCAGCTTAGCCCGGGGACGATCCTATGGCTACCCCTTC. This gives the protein CASSLARGRSYGYPF.

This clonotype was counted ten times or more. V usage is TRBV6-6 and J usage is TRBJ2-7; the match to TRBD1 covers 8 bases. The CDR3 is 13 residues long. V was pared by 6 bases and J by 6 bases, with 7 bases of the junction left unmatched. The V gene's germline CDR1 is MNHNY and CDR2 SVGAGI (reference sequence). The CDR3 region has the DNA TGTGCCAGCAGACAATCCCAGGGGGCCGAGCAGTACTTC. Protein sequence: CASRQSQGAEQYF.

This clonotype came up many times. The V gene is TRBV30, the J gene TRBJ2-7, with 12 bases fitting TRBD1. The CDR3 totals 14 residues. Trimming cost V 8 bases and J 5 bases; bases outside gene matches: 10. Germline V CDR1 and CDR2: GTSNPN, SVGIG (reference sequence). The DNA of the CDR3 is TGTGCCAGCCTGGGGCGGGACAGGGGGCACGAGCAGTACTTC. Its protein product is CASLGRDRGHEQYF. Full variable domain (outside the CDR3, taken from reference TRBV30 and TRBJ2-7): SQTIHQWPATLVQPVGSPLSLECTVEGTSNPNLYWYRQAAGRGLQLLFYSVGIGQISSEVPQNLSASRPQDRQFILSSKKLLLSDSGFYLCASLGRDRGHEQYFGPGTRLTVT.

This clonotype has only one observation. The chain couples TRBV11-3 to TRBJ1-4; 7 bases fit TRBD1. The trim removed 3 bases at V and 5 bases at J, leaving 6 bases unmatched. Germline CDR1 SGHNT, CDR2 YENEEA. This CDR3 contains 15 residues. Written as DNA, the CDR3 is TGTGCCAGCAGCTTGCGACAGGGATCGAATGAAAAACTGTTTTTT. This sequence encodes CASSLRQGSNEKLFF.

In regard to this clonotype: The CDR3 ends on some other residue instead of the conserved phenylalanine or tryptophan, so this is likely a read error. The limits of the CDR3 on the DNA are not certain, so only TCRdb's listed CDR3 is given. CDR3 loop: CASSYLEGRGQEQYI. The chain couples TRBV6-6 to TRBJ1-4. The CDR3 spans 15 amino acids, including both terminal residues. In germline, CDR1 is MNHNY, CDR2 SVGAGI (reference sequence).

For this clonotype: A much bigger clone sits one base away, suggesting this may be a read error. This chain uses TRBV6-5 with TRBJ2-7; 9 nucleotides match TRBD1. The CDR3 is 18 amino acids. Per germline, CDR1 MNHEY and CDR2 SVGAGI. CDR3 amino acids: CASSYHAADRGAPYEQHF. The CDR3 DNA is TGTGCCAGCAGTTACCACGCCGCGGACAGGGGAGCACCCTACGAGCAGCACTTC.

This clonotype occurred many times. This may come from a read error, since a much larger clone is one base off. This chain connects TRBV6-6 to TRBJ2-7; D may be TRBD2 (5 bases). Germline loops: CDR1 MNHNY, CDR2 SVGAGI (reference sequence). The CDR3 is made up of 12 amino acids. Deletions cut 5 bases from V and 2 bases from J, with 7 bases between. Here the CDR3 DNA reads TGTGCCAGCAGTCACGGGGCCTACGAGCAGTACTTC. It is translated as CASSHGAYEQYF.

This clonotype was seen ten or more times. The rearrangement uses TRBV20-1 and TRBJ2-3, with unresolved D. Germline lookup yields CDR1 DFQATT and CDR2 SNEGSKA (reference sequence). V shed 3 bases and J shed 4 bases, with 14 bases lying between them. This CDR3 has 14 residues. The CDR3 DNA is TGCAGTGCTAGCGCCACCCAGGTACCAGATACGCAGTATTTT. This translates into CSASATQVPDTQYF.

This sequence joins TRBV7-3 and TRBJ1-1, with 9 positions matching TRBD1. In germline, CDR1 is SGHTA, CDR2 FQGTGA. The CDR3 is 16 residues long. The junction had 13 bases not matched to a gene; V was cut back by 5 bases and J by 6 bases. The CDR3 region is CASSPGQGKPISEAFF. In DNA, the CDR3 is TGTGCCAGCAGCCCTGGACAGGGGAAGCCTATCTCTGAAGCTTTCTTT.

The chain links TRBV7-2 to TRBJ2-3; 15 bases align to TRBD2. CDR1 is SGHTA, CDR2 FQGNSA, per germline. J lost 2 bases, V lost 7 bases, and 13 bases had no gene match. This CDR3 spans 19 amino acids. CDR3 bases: TGTGCCAGCAATTTGCCGGGACTAGCGGGAGGCCCACACACAGATACGCAGTATTTT. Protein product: CASNLPGLAGGPHTDTQYF.

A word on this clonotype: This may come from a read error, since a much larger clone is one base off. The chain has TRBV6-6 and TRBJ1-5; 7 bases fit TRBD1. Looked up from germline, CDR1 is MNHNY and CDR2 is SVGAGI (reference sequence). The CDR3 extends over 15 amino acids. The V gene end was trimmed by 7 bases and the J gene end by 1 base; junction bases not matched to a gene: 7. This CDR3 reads CASTHRGASNQPQHF. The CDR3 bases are TGTGCCAGCACCCACAGGGGCGCAAGCAATCAGCCCCAGCATTTT.

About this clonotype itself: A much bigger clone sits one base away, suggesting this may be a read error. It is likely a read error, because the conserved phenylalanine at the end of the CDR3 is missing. CDR3 coding DNA: TGTGCCAGCAGTTTAAGGTGGACAGCGAACTATGGCTACACCCTC. This translates into CASSLRWTANYGYTL. The chain recombines TRBV6-2 or TRBV6-3 with TRBJ1-2, with D possibly TRBD1 on 6 matching bases. The germline V and J ends were trimmed by 4 bases and 2 bases, with 14 bases remaining between them. This CDR3 is 15 amino acids long. CDR1 and CDR2 from the germline V gene are MNHEY and SVGEGT.

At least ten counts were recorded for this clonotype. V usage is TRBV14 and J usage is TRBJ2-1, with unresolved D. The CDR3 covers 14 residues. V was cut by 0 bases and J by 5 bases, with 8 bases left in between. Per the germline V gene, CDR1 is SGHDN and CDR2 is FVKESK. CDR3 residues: CASSQDLGDNEQFF. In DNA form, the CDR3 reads TGTGCCAGCAGCCAAGATCTCGGAGACAATGAGCAGTTCTTC.

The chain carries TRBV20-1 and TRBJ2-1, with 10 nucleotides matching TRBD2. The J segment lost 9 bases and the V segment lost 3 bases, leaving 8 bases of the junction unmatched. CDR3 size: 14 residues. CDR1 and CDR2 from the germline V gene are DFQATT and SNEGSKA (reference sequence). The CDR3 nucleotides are TGCAGTGCTAGTCTGCCTAGCGGGAGTGGTGAGCAGTTCTTC. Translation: CSASLPSGSGEQFF.

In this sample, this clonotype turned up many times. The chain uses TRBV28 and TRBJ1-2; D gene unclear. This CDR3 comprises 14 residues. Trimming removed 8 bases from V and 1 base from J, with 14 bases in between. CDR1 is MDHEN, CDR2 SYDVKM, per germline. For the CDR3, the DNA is TGTGCCAGCCGATTCAACATGATTAACTATGGCTACACCTTC. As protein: CASRFNMINYGYTF.

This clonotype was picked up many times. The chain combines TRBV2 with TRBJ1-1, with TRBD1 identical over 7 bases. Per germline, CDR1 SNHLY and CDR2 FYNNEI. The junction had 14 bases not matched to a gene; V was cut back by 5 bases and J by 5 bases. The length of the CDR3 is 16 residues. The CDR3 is CASSFDLGQVETEAFF. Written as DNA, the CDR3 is TGTGCCAGCAGTTTTGACCTAGGACAGGTAGAAACTGAAGCTTTCTTT.

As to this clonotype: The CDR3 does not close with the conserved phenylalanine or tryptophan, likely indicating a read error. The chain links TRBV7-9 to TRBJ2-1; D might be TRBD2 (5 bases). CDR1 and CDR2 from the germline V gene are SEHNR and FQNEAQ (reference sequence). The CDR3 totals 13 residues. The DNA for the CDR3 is TGTACCAGCAGCTTAGGGAGACACAATGAGCAGTTCTCC. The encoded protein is CTSSLGRHNEQFS.

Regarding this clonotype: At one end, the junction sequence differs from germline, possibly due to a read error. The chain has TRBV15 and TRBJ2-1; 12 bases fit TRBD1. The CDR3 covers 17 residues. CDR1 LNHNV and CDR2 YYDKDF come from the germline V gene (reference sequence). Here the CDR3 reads CAASSLSGTGGLDEQFF. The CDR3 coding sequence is TGTGCCGCCAGCAGCTTGAGTGGGACAGGGGGCTTGGATGAGCAGTTCTTC. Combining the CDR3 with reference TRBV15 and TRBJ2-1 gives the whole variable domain DAMVIQNPRYQVTQFGKPVTLSCSQTLNHNVMYWYQQKSSQAPKLLFHYYDKDFNNEADTPDNFQSRRPNTSFCFLDIRSPGLGDTAMYLCAASSLSGTGGLDEQFFGPGTRLTVL.

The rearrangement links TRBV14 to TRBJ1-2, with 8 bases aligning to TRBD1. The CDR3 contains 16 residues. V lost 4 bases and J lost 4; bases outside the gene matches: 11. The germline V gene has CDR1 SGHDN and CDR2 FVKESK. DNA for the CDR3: TGTGCCAGCAGCCGCAGACAGGGGCGATCGAGCTATGGCTACACCTTC. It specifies CASSRRQGRSSYGYTF.

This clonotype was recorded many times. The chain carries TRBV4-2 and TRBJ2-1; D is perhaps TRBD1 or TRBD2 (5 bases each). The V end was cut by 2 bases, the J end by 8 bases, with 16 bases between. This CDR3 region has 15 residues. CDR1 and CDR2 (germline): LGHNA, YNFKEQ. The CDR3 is CASSQHWDATDEQFF. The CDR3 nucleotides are TGTGCCAGCAGCCAACACTGGGACGCTACTGATGAGCAGTTCTTC.

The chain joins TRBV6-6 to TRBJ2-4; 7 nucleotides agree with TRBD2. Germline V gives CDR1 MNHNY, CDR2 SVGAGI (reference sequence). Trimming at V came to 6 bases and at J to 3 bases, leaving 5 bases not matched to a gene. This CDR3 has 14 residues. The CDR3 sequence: CASRRLAGKNIQYF. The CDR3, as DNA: TGTGCCAGCAGGCGACTAGCCGGCAAAAACATTCAGTACTTC.